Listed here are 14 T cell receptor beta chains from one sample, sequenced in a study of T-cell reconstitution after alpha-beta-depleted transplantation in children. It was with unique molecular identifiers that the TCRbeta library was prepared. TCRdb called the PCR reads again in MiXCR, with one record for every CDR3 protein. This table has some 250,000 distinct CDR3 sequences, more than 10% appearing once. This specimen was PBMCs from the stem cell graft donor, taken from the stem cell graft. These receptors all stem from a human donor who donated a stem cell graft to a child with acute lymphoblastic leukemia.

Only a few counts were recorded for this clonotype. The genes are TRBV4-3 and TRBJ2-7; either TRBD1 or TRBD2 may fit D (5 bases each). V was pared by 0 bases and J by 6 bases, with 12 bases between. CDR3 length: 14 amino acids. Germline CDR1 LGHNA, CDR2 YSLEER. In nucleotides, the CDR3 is TGCGCCAGCAGCCAAGATGCCCGAGGGACCGAGCAGTACTTC. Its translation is CASSQDARGTEQYF.

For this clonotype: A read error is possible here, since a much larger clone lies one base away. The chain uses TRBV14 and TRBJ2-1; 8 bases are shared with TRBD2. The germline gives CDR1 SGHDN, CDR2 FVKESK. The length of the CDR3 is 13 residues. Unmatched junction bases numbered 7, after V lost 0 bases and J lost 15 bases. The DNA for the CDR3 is TGTGCCAGCAGCCAAGATCATAGCGGGACGGCGTTCTTC. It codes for CASSQDHSGTAFF.

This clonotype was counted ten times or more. The CDR3, as DNA: TGTGCCAGCTCACCAGCCGCGTTCCCGGGGGCTCTTGGCTACACCTTC. Translation gives CASSPAAFPGALGYTF. The V call is TRBV18, the J call TRBJ1-2, with a possible D match to TRBD1 (6 bases). The germline V gene encodes CDR1 KGHSH and CDR2 LQKENI. The ends were cut back, 2 bases at V and 7 bases at J, with 20 bases in the middle. The CDR3 runs to 16 residues.

The CDR3 DNA follows: TGCAGTGCTAAAGGAAGGAAGGGGGGAACCAGGGGCGAGACCCAGTACTTC. Amino acid sequence: CSAKGRKGGTRGETQYF. The chain joins TRBV20-1 to TRBJ2-5; perhaps D is TRBD1 or TRBD2 (6 bases each). V was shortened by 4 bases and J by 5 bases, with 26 bases between the two germline ends. CDR3 length: 17 amino acids. From germline, CDR1 is DFQATT and CDR2 SNEGSKA (reference sequence).

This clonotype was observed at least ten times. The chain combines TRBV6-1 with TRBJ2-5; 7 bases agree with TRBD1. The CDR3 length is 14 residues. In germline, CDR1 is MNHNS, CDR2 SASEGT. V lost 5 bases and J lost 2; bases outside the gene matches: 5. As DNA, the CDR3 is TGTGCCAGCAGTAGACCGACAGGGCAAGAGACCCAGTACTTC. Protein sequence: CASSRPTGQETQYF.

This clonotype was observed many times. In DNA form, the CDR3 reads TGCAGTGCTACCCGGACCGTTTCCTACGAGCAGTACTTC. Residues: CSATRTVSYEQYF. V and J are TRBV20-1 and TRBJ2-7, with no clear D. The germline gives CDR1 DFQATT, CDR2 SNEGSKA (reference sequence). V shed 4 bases and J shed 1 base, with 11 bases lying between them. The CDR3 sequence is 13 residues long.

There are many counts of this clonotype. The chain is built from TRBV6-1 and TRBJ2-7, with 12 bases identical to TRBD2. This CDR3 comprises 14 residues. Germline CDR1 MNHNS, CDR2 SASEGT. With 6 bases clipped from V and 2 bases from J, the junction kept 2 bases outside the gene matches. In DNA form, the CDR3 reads TGTGCCAGCAGACGGACTAGCGGGACCTACGAGCAGTACTTC. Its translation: CASRRTSGTYEQYF.

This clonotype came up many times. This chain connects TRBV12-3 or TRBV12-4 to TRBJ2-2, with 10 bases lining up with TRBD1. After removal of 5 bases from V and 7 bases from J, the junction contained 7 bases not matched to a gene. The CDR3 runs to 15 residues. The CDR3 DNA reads TGTGCCAGCAGTAGGTCCGGGACAGGGGACGGGGAGCTGTTTTTT. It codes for CASSRSGTGDGELFF.

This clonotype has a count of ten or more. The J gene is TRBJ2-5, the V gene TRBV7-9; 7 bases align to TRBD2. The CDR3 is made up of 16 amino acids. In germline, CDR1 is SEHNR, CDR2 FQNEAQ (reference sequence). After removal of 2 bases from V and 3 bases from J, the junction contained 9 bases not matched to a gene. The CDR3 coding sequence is TGTGCCAGCAGCTTACTCGCGGGGGTCGTCGAAGAGACCCAGTACTTC. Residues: CASSLLAGVVEETQYF.

CDR3 in DNA: TGCGCCAGCAGCTTTACCGGGCCGCTTTACAATGAGCAGTTCTTC. Encoded protein: CASSFTGPLYNEQFF. This chain links TRBV5-1 with TRBJ2-1; D gene unclear. Germline loops: CDR1 SGHRS, CDR2 YFSETQ. The V end was cut by 2 bases, the J end by 4 bases, with 13 bases between. This CDR3 region has 15 residues.

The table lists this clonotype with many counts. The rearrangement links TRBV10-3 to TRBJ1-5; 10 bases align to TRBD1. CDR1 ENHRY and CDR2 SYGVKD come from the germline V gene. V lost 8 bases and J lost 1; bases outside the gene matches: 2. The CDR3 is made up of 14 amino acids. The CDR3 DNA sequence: TGTGCCATCGGGACAGGGGAAAGCAATCAGCCCCAGCATTTT. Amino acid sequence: CAIGTGESNQPQHF.

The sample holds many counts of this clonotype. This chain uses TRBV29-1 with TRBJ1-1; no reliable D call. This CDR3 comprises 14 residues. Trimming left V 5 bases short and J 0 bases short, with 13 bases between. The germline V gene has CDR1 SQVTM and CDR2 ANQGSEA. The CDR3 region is CSVPTPVMNTEAFF. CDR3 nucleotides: TGCAGCGTTCCTACGCCAGTAATGAACACTGAAGCTTTCTTT.

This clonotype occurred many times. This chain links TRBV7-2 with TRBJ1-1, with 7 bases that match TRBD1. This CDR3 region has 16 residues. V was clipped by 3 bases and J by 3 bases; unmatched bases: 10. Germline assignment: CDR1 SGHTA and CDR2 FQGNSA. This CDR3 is CASSLGQPLRDTEAFF. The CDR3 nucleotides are TGTGCCAGCAGCTTGGGACAGCCCTTGAGGGACACTGAAGCTTTCTTT.

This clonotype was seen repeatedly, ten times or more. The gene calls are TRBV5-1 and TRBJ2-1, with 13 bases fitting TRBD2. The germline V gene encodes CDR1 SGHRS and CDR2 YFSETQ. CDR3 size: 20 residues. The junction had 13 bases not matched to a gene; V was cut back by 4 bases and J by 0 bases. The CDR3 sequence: CASSPGLAGVITLSYNEQFF. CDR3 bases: TGCGCCAGCAGCCCCGGACTAGCGGGAGTTATAACCCTCTCCTACAATGAGCAGTTCTTC.